The entry below gives a single TCR beta chain sequence along with its context. Its antigen is as yet unknown. These data originate in a study of OX40 agonist ivuxolimab in advanced cancers. Study in general: Ivuxolimab, an agonistic anti-OX40 (CD134) antibody, was given to patients.

Clones were sequenced by immunoSEQ multiplex PCR, and TCRdb holds only the in-frame ones, with some missing. There are 55,000 to 70,000 clones in the sample; around 85% occur only once, and roughly 0.9% lies in the top ten. Trimming left V 2 bases short and J 3 bases short, with 15 bases between. The CDR3 is 15 amino acids. Germline V lookup: CDR1 SGDLS, CDR2 YYNGEE. Study-wide points: Expanded clones were, on average, more numerous among CD8+ T cells than CD4+. At 0.1 to 3.0 mg/kg and by week 6, CD4+ and CD8+ T cells in the blood had expanded clonally. Expanded peripheral T cells had an undetermined antigen specificity.

The clonotype was recovered from an adult with an advanced solid tumor such as melanoma, head and neck, liver or kidney cancer. Sequenced material: CD4+ or CD8+ T cells sorted from blood, taken in a trial of the OX40 agonist ivuxolimab. V and J are TRBV9 and TRBJ2-7; TRBD2 is a possible D gene (5 bases). CDR3 sequence reads: CASSVGRGLGYEQYF. The CDR3 DNA follows: TGTGCCAGCAGCGTGGGGAGAGGGTTGGGCTACGAGCAGTACTTC.